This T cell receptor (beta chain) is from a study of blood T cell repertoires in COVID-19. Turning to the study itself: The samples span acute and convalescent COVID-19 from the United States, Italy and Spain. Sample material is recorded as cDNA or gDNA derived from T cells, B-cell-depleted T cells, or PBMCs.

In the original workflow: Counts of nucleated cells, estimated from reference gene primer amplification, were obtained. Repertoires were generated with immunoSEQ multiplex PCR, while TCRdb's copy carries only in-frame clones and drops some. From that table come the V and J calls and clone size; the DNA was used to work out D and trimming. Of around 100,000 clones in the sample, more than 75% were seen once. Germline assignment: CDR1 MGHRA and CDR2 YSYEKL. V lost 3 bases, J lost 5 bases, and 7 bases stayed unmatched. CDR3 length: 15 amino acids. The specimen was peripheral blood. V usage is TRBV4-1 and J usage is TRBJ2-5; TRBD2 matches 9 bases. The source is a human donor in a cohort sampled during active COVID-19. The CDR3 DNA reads TGCGCCAGCAGCCATCCGGGACTAGCTGTGGAGACCCAGTACTTC. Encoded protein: CASSHPGLAVETQYF.